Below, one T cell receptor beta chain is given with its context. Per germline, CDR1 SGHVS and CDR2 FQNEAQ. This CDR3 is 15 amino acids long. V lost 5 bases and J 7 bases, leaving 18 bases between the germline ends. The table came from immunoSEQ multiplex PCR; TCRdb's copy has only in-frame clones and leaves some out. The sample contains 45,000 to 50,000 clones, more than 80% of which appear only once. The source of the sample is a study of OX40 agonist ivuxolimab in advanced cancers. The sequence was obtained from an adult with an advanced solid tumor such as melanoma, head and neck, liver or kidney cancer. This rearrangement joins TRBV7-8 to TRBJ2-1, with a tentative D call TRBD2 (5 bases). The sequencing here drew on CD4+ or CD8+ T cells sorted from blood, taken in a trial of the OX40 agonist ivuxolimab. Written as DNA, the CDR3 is TGTGCCAGCAGCCTAGAAGTCAGCGGTCCAAATGAGCAGTTCTTC. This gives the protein CASSLEVSGPNEQFF.